The source of this TCR beta chain is a study of blood T cell repertoires in COVID-19 (TCRdb year 2020). Notes on the research overall: Samples covering the acute and convalescent phases of COVID-19 were provided by collaborators in the United States, Italy and Spain. The material from the prospective study consisted of cDNA or gDNA derived from T cells, B-cell-depleted T cells, or PBMCs. The dataset comprised deeply sampled blood TCRbeta repertoires from subjects exposed to, actively infected with, or recovered from COVID-19. A freely available public database, intended as a resource for researchers studying the immune response to SARS-CoV-2, is where the repertoires were released. Samples were obtained from the ongoing ImmuneRACE study (first 160 participants) and from 1,254 subjects provided by 6 global collaborators. Sample metadata almost always included a de-identified subject ID, COVID-19 status, age in years and sex. Where HLA class I and class II types were available, the types were taken from metadata supplied by the sample provider, not from assay-based typing.

In the prospective study, participants were roughly 18 to 90 years old, resided in approximately 22 geographic areas of the United States, and were enrolled through a virtual design. Cohort assignment in the prospective study relied on participant-reported clinical history from a screening survey and a study questionnaire. For ImmuneRACE Cohort 3, a participant was defined as recovered based on two consecutive negative NP/OP PCR tests, clearance by a healthcare professional, or resolution of symptoms. In the prospective study, mobile phlebotomists collected whole blood, serum and a nasopharyngeal or oropharyngeal swab from each participant. Participants in the prospective study had the option to provide additional blood draws and questionnaires over a 2-month period. Before DNA extraction, blood samples from the prospective study were shipped at room temperature or frozen. V ends up 2 bases short and J 7 bases short, with an unmatched junction base count of 9. The CDR3 sequence holds 16 residues, the cysteine and phenylalanine included. Kept here is only the CDR3 DNA, which spans 48 bases and is read in frame from base 1. CDR1 and CDR2 (MNHNS, SASEGT) derive from the germline V gene.

The full study reports these points: The quantity of clinical and demographic metadata differed by source and by participant and was supplied without curation.

With respect to this clone: Its antigen is currently not known. Base qualities are not recorded, but no much larger clone differs from it by a single base.

TCRbeta CDR3 regions were amplified from genomic DNA using the immunoSEQ Assay, a bias-controlled multiplex PCR. The source study handled its data this way. Within the assay, amplification of reference gene primers was used to estimate how many nucleated cells each sample contained. To quantify the absolute abundance of each unique TCRbeta CDR3 rearrangement, sequence reads were collapsed and filtered. For each sample, productive Simpson clonality was calculated as the square root of Simpson's diversity index across productive rearrangements. Drawn from immuneACCESS, this table holds only the in-frame rearrangements with V and J called that TCRdb kept. Clones are partly lost; checked studies trace under half to an unresolved V gene and leave the rest unexplained. D and trimming were read from the DNA, whereas the V and J calls and clone size are those reported in that table. The sample has 490,000 or so clones on record, roughly nine tenths of them singletons. The ten largest clones represent approximately 8% of the sample.

The source is a woman aged 55-69 years who had recovered from COVID-19. The specimen was PBMCs or T cells enriched from blood (not recorded which). This chain is built from TRBV6-1 and TRBJ2-1, with TRBD1 identical over 9 junction bases. At the DNA level, the sequence is TGTGCCAGCAGTGAATCCATGGGACAGGGTAGTAATGAGCAGTTCTTC. This translates into CASSESMGQGSNEQFF.